Listed below are T cell receptor beta chains from one sample, sequenced in a study of technical replicates of blood from a handful of donors. Repertoires were generated with immunoSEQ multiplex PCR, while TCRdb's copy carries only in-frame clones and drops some. The table records 11,000 to 15,000 clones, about 80% of them present only once. The sequencing sample was made of PBMCs. All receptors come from a human donor in good health. Both conserved end residues are part of each CDR3. The order of the fields is clone size, V gene, J gene, D gene, CDR3 protein, CDR3 DNA. A D gene is named only where the DNA matches it firmly. Where a row states a size, it is once, few, many or the class of an expanded clone; other rows omit it.

abundance: .; v_gene: TRBV2; j_gene: TRBJ1-1; d_gene: .; CDR3aa: CASSELEGLAEAFF; CDR3nt: TGTGCCAGCAGTGAATTGGAGGGTCTGGCTGAAGCTTTCTTT
abundance: .; v_gene: TRBV7-9; j_gene: TRBJ2-7; d_gene: TRBD2; CDR3aa: CASSLASSGRTPYEQYF; CDR3nt: TGTGCCAGCAGCTTAGCATCTAGCGGGAGGACACCCTACGAGCAGTACTTC
abundance: few; v_gene: TRBV19; j_gene: TRBJ1-2; d_gene: TRBD1; CDR3aa: CASSQDRDGYTF; CDR3nt: TGTGCCAGTAGTCAGGACAGGGACGGCTACACCTTC
abundance: .; v_gene: TRBV5-8; j_gene: TRBJ2-7; d_gene: TRBD1; CDR3aa: CASSPSRTGTYEQYF; CDR3nt: TGTGCCAGCAGCCCGAGTCGGACAGGTACCTACGAGCAGTACTTC
abundance: .; v_gene: TRBV12-5; j_gene: TRBJ1-4; d_gene: .; CDR3aa: CASGPDLSGKLFF; CDR3nt: TGTGCTAGTGGACCCGACTTATCTGGAAAACTGTTTTTT
abundance: .; v_gene: TRBV18; j_gene: TRBJ2-2; d_gene: TRBD2; CDR3aa: CASSPFESLAGLHGELFF; CDR3nt: TGTGCCAGCTCACCTTTTGAATCACTAGCGGGACTTCACGGGGAGCTGTTTTTT
abundance: .; v_gene: TRBV11-2; j_gene: TRBJ1-1; d_gene: TRBD1; CDR3aa: CASSLTGLNTEAFF; CDR3nt: TGTGCCAGCAGCTTGACAGGGTTGAACACTGAAGCTTTCTTT
abundance: once; v_gene: TRBV25-1; j_gene: TRBJ2-7; d_gene: TRBD2; CDR3aa: CASSDPPGAGGYYEQYF; CDR3nt: TGTGCCAGCAGTGATCCCCCCGGCGCGGGAGGCTACTACGAGCAGTACTTC
abundance: .; v_gene: TRBV18; j_gene: TRBJ2-1; d_gene: TRBD1; CDR3aa: CASSPPRTGGGEQFF; CDR3nt: TGTGCCAGCTCACCACCTCGGACAGGGGGCGGTGAGCAGTTCTTC
abundance: .; v_gene: TRBV9; j_gene: TRBJ2-7; d_gene: TRBD2; CDR3aa: CASSLLPGLEGEQYF; CDR3nt: TGTGCCAGCAGCCTATTACCGGGACTAGAAGGCGAGCAGTACTTC
abundance: .; v_gene: TRBV6-5; j_gene: TRBJ1-3; d_gene: .; CDR3aa: CASSLSQGLGGNTIYF; CDR3nt: TGTGCCAGCAGTTTAAGCCAGGGCCTGGGAGGAAACACCATATATTTT
abundance: .; v_gene: TRBV29-1; j_gene: TRBJ2-7; d_gene: TRBD2; CDR3aa: CSVEGSGDPFGYEQYF; CDR3nt: TGCAGCGTTGAAGGTAGCGGGGACCCGTTTGGCTACGAGCAGTACTTC
abundance: .; v_gene: TRBV30; j_gene: TRBJ2-3; d_gene: TRBD2; CDR3aa: CAWSLRGAGAADTQYF; CDR3nt: TGTGCCTGGAGTCTCCGTGGAGCGGGAGCCGCAGATACGCAGTATTTT
abundance: .; v_gene: TRBV29-1; j_gene: TRBJ1-5; d_gene: TRBD1; CDR3aa: CSVRQGGQPQHF; CDR3nt: TGCAGCGTACGACAGGGGGGTCAGCCCCAGCATTTT
abundance: .; v_gene: TRBV6-1; j_gene: TRBJ2-7; d_gene: .; CDR3aa: CASSEQPGVYEQYF; CDR3nt: TGTGCCAGCAGTGAACAACCAGGGGTGTACGAGCAGTACTTC
abundance: .; v_gene: TRBV2; j_gene: TRBJ2-3; d_gene: TRBD2; CDR3aa: CASSYGTSGLTDTQYF; CDR3nt: TGTGCCAGCAGTTACGGGACTAGCGGACTCACAGATACGCAGTATTTT
abundance: once; v_gene: TRBV29-1; j_gene: TRBJ2-7; d_gene: TRBD1; CDR3aa: CSVGTGEGYEQYF; CDR3nt: TGCAGCGTGGGGACAGGGGAGGGCTACGAGCAGTACTTC
abundance: .; v_gene: TRBV18; j_gene: TRBJ1-1; d_gene: TRBD1; CDR3aa: CASSPMMTGGVRTEAFF; CDR3nt: TGTGCCAGCTCTCCTATGATGACAGGGGGTGTTCGCACTGAAGCTTTCTTT
abundance: .; v_gene: TRBV5-1; j_gene: TRBJ2-5; d_gene: .; CDR3aa: CASSLGQGGETQYF; CDR3nt: TGCGCCAGCAGCTTGGGACAGGGAGGAGAGACCCAGTACTTC
abundance: once; v_gene: TRBV27; j_gene: TRBJ1-1; d_gene: .; CDR3aa: CASSLRGSTEAFF; CDR3nt: TGTGCCAGCAGTTTACGAGGGAGCACTGAAGCTTTCTTT
abundance: few; v_gene: TRBV5-5; j_gene: TRBJ1-1; d_gene: TRBD1; CDR3aa: CASSQGQGVPQTEAFF; CDR3nt: TGTGCCAGCAGCCAGGGACAGGGGGTCCCTCAGACTGAAGCTTTCTTT
abundance: .; v_gene: TRBV7-8; j_gene: TRBJ2-1; d_gene: TRBD2; CDR3aa: CASSHGTSGHNEQFF; CDR3nt: TGTGCCAGCAGCCACGGGACTAGCGGGCACAATGAGCAGTTCTTC
abundance: .; v_gene: TRBV7-9; j_gene: TRBJ2-2; d_gene: .; CDR3aa: CASSSILAGELFF; CDR3nt: TGTGCCAGCAGCTCCATTCTAGCCGGGGAGCTGTTTTTT
abundance: .; v_gene: TRBV28; j_gene: TRBJ2-2; d_gene: .; CDR3aa: CASSPFRGAGVYNTGELFF; CDR3nt: TGTGCCAGCAGTCCCTTCCGGGGGGCGGGAGTTTACAACACCGGGGAGCTGTTTTTT
abundance: few; v_gene: TRBV5-1; j_gene: TRBJ2-5; d_gene: TRBD2; CDR3aa: CASSLAGYETQYF; CDR3nt: TGCGCCAGCAGCCTAGCGGGATACGAGACCCAGTACTTC
abundance: .; v_gene: TRBV12-5; j_gene: TRBJ1-1; d_gene: .; CDR3aa: CASGLLPGDTEAFF; CDR3nt: TGTGCTAGTGGTTTGTTACCAGGGGACACTGAAGCTTTCTTT
abundance: .; v_gene: TRBV5-1; j_gene: TRBJ1-3; d_gene: TRBD1; CDR3aa: CASSFGGRGDSGNTIYF; CDR3nt: TGCGCCAGCAGCTTCGGTGGCAGGGGGGACTCTGGAAACACCATATATTTT
abundance: .; v_gene: TRBV27; j_gene: TRBJ2-1; d_gene: .; CDR3aa: CASSSPVNGHNEQFF; CDR3nt: TGTGCCAGCAGTTCCCCGGTTAATGGGCACAATGAGCAGTTCTTC